This T cell receptor beta chain emerged from a study of blood T cell repertoires in COVID-19. Study information: COVID-19 samples, acute and convalescent, were from the United States, Italy and Spain. T cells, B-cell-depleted T cells, or PBMCs provided the cDNA or gDNA that served as material.

Here immunoSEQ multiplex PCR was the method, and the copy in TCRdb shows in-frame clones only, minus some. The data hold tens of thousands of clones, with approximately 84% observed a single time. This CDR3 contains 14 residues. Germline V gene lookup returns CDR1 MNHNY and CDR2 SVGAGI (reference sequence). Trimming removed 4 bases at V and 6 bases at J, with 13 bases between. The receptor's source is a man in his fifties or sixties with acute or convalescent COVID-19. Source material: peripheral blood. The chain recombines TRBV6-6 with TRBJ2-1; no firm D call. This CDR3 reads CASSLMGRANEQFF. The CDR3 DNA follows: TGTGCCAGCAGTTTGATGGGCAGAGCCAATGAGCAGTTCTTC.